This T cell receptor beta chain stems from a study of vaccination and CD4 T cells after COVID-19. As for the study in general: Four females and six males made up the convalescents, two of whom were Hispanic.

Oncomine TCR Beta short-read sequencing was applied to DNA from cultured CD4+ T cells. Extraction of genomic DNA was performed on cultured CD4+ T cells. TCRdb called the PCR reads again in MiXCR, with one record for every CDR3 protein. This sample carries fewer than 15,000 distinct CDR3 sequences, nearly 60% of them seen once, and the ten largest clones take approximately 17%. Regarding this clonotype: Its antigen is unknown.

CDR3 size: 13 residues. V was clipped by 7 bases and J by 1 base, with 10 bases between them. CDR1 ENHRY and CDR2 SYGVKD come from the germline V gene. Study results and caveats: Researchers report that a median approximately 85% of reactive clones in convalescent patients surfaced only post-vaccination.

Treatment given: approximately nine-day PBMC culture with coronavirus spike peptide pools or control peptides (ViraFEST assay). Patients returned positive PCR results between March and December 2020, earlier than US Alpha, Beta and Delta variants. Sequencing used cultured CD4+ T cells from blood, obtained after SARS-CoV-2 vaccination. V usage is TRBV10-3 and J usage is TRBJ1-2; D possibly corresponds to TRBD1 (5 bases). This receptor was identified in a human donor with COVID-19. CDR3 bases: TGTGCCATCACCCGGGACGATAACTATGGCTACACCTTC. Its protein product is CAITRDDNYGYTF.